The source of this T cell receptor beta chain is a study of T cell repertoires in cytomegalovirus infection. TCRdb analysed the reads with MiXCR anew, one entry per CDR3 protein. The repertoire consists of about 250,000 distinct CDR3 sequences, with approximately 15% occurring once and the leading ten covering 40% to 55%. The CDR3 is 17 amino acids. The germline gives CDR1 SGHDN, CDR2 FVKESK. The V gene end was trimmed by 0 bases and the J gene end by 2 bases; junction bases not matched to a gene: 5. Sequencing was performed on CD8+ T cells from PBMCs. V and J are TRBV14 and TRBJ2-1; 9 bases map to TRBD1. The clonotype originates from a human donor in good health (CMV status not recorded). Some clones in this sample may be carry-over from other donors' samples. DNA for the CDR3: TGTGCCAGCAGCCAAGATTGGGGACAGGGCCCCTACAATGAGCAGTTCTTC. It encodes CASSQDWGQGPYNEQFF.